One and the same sample provided the 25 T cell receptor beta chains below, sequenced in a study of T cell repertoires in cytomegalovirus infection. TCRdb processed the reads anew with MiXCR; each CDR3 protein has one entry. The repertoire holds around 130,000 distinct CDR3 sequences, with roughly 9% as singletons. Sequencing used PBMCs. The receptors were gathered from a human donor in good health (CMV status not recorded). Some clones in this sample may be carry-over from other donors' samples.

On this clonotype: This may be a read error, as it is one base from a much larger clone. The chain links TRBV20-1 to TRBJ2-3; 7 bases align to TRBD2. This CDR3 comprises 15 residues. Germline values: CDR1 DFQATT, CDR2 SNEGSKA (reference sequence). The CDR3 DNA reads TGCAGTGCTAGTCGGCTAGCGGTAAACACAGATCCGCAGTATTTT. This encodes CSASRLAVNTDPQYF.

The sample holds many counts of this clonotype. The rearrangement links TRBV7-2 to TRBJ2-2; D unresolved. The CDR3 runs 15 residues. Germline values: CDR1 SGHTA, CDR2 FQGNSA. V was shortened by 5 bases and J by 5 bases, with 15 bases between the two germline ends. CDR3 sequence: CASSPSVIQTGELFF. CDR3 coding DNA: TGTGCCAGCAGCCCAAGCGTCATCCAGACCGGGGAGCTGTTTTTT.

This clonotype was seen a handful of times. CDR3 nucleotides: TGCAGTGCTTCCAAGCGGGACACAGATACGCAGTATTTT. Translated, it gives CSASKRDTDTQYF. The chain recombines TRBV20-1 with TRBJ2-3, with 7 bases aligning to TRBD2. V was pared by 5 bases and J by 2 bases, with 4 bases of the junction left unmatched. This CDR3 region has 13 residues. Per the germline V gene, CDR1 is DFQATT and CDR2 is SNEGSKA (reference sequence).

The chain has TRBV4-3 and TRBJ2-5; D is perhaps TRBD1 (6 bases). Germline loops: CDR1 LGHNA, CDR2 YSLEER. There are 16 residues in the CDR3. V was shortened by 1 base and J by 2 bases, with 14 bases between the two germline ends. The CDR3 DNA reads as TGCGCCAGCAGCCAAGTGGACAGTTCGGAACAAGAGACCCAGTACTTC. It codes for CASSQVDSSEQETQYF.

At least ten counts were recorded for this clonotype. The chain couples TRBV29-1 to TRBJ2-7; D is uncertain. Per the germline V gene, CDR1 is SQVTM and CDR2 is ANQGSEA. CDR3 length: 12 residues. The V and J ends lost 0 bases and 3 bases respectively, with 6 bases between them. The DNA for the CDR3 is TGCAGCGTTGAAGATACTTTCTACGAGCAGTACTTC. It encodes CSVEDTFYEQYF.

This chain joins TRBV29-1 and TRBJ1-1; 10 nucleotides agree with TRBD1. The trim removed 4 bases at V and 3 bases at J, leaving 11 bases unmatched. CDR1 is SQVTM, CDR2 ANQGSEA, per germline. This CDR3 region has 16 residues. The chain's CDR3 is CSVGEDRGYEYTEAFF. For the CDR3, the DNA is TGCAGCGTTGGGGAGGACAGGGGGTATGAGTACACTGAAGCTTTCTTT.

Many counts were recorded for this clonotype. The chain recombines TRBV12-3 or TRBV12-4 with TRBJ2-7; either TRBD1 or TRBD2 may fit D (5 bases each). V was shortened by 6 bases and J by 2 bases, with 20 bases between the two germline ends. The CDR3 length is 16 residues. CDR3 bases: TGTGCCAGCAGCACATTTCCCGGGGCAGAAGCCTACGAGCAGTACTTC. It encodes CASSTFPGAEAYEQYF.

This clonotype showed up just a few times. The chain joins TRBV5-6 to TRBJ1-2, with D possibly being TRBD1 (6 bases). Trimming took 6 bases from V and 2 from J, leaving 17 bases between them. CDR1 is SGHDT, CDR2 YYEEEE, per germline. This CDR3 spans 15 amino acids. Here the CDR3 reads CASTEGGGANYGYTF. CDR3 sequence (DNA): TGTGCCAGCACCGAAGGAGGGGGGGCCAACTATGGCTACACCTTC.

In its sample, this clonotype was seen many times. The rearrangement joins TRBV7-9 to TRBJ2-3, with unresolved D. V was shortened by 2 bases and J by 0 bases, with 12 bases between the two germline ends. Germline CDR1 SEHNR, CDR2 FQNEAQ (reference sequence). This CDR3 spans 16 amino acids. In DNA, the CDR3 is TGTGCCAGCAGCTTACTCTCCTGGGCAAGCACAGATACGCAGTATTTT. Translated, it gives CASSLLSWASTDTQYF.

Many counts were recorded for this clonotype. The rearrangement links TRBV4-2 to TRBJ1-1; D may be TRBD1 (5 bases). Trimming took off 0 bases at V and 5 bases at J, with 16 bases between the two ends. The CDR3 has 16 residues. In germline, CDR1 is LGHNA, CDR2 YNFKEQ. This chain's CDR3 is CASSQDRAGRGTEAFF. The CDR3 nucleotides read TGTGCCAGCAGCCAAGACCGAGCGGGCCGGGGGACTGAAGCTTTCTTT.

The chain joins TRBV14 to TRBJ1-1; D might be TRBD1 (5 bases). V was trimmed by 1 base and J by 3 bases, leaving 15 bases between them. The germline V gene encodes CDR1 SGHDN and CDR2 FVKESK. CDR3 length: 16 residues. CDR3: CASSQVSTVPYTEAFF. DNA of the CDR3: TGTGCCAGCAGCCAAGTTTCGACAGTTCCTTACACTGAAGCTTTCTTT.

CDR3 protein: CASSESHPGAEAFF. Written as DNA, the CDR3 is TGTGCCAGCAGTGAATCTCATCCAGGGGCCGAAGCTTTCTTT. This sequence joins TRBV25-1 and TRBJ1-1; TRBD1 is a possible D gene (6 bases). V was trimmed by 1 base and J by 8 bases, leaving 14 bases between them. This CDR3 has 14 residues. CDR1 MGHDK and CDR2 SYGVNS come from the germline V gene.

This clonotype was counted ten times or more. The chain uses TRBV12-3 or TRBV12-4 and TRBJ2-1, with D hard to call. Trimming pared 6 bases from V and 4 bases from J, leaving 10 bases between. This CDR3 spans 13 amino acids. For the CDR3, the DNA is TGTGCCAGCAGACGCCAGACTTACAATGAGCAGTTCTTC. As protein: CASRRQTYNEQFF.

This clonotype was counted many times. The chain is built from TRBV3-1 and TRBJ2-2, with 7 positions matching TRBD2. CDR1 and CDR2 from the germline V gene are LGHDT and YNNKEL (reference sequence). J was trimmed by 4 bases and V by 4 bases; bases with no gene match: 9. The CDR3 spans 16 residues. As DNA, the CDR3 is TGTGCCAGCAGCCCCCCTGGGAGGGGCGGCACCGGGGAGCTGTTTTTT. Its protein is CASSPPGRGGTGELFF.

In its sample, this clonotype was seen many times. The gene calls are TRBV19 and TRBJ2-5, with 7 nucleotides matching TRBD1. Germline-derived CDR1 and CDR2 are LNHDA and SQIVND (reference sequence). With 4 bases clipped from V and 2 bases from J, the junction kept 7 bases outside the gene matches. CDR3 length equals 15 residues. CDR3 sequence (DNA): TGTGCCAGTAGTAGAAGACAGGGATATCAAGAGACCCAGTACTTC. It yields the protein CASSRRQGYQETQYF. Full variable domain (remainder filled in from reference TRBV19 and TRBJ2-5): DGGITQSPKYLFRKEGQNVTLSCEQNLNHDAMYWYRQDPGQGLRLIYYSQIVNDFQKGDIAEGYSVSREKKESFPLTVTSAQKNPTAFYLCASSRRQGYQETQYFGPGTRLLVL.

There are many counts of this clonotype. The J gene is TRBJ1-4, the V gene TRBV5-4; 7 bases are a match to TRBD1. CDR1 and CDR2 (germline): SGHNT, YYREEE (reference sequence). The length of the CDR3 is 13 residues. Trimming cost V 7 bases and J 5 bases; bases outside gene matches: 5. The CDR3 nucleotides are TGTGCCAGCGGTCTACAGGGGAATGAAAAACTGTTTTTT. Translated: CASGLQGNEKLFF.

The table lists this clonotype with a few counts. This chain uses TRBV5-5 with TRBJ2-2; D may match TRBD1 or TRBD2 (5 bases each). The CDR3 is made up of 15 amino acids. Germline assignment: CDR1 SGHKS and CDR2 YYEKEE (reference sequence). V was clipped by 5 bases and J by 0 bases, with 11 bases between them. The CDR3 DNA follows: TGTGCCAGCAGGCCGGGACGGACGAACACCGGGGAGCTGTTTTTT. It codes for CASRPGRTNTGELFF. Full variable domain (outside the CDR3, taken from reference TRBV5-5 and TRBJ2-2): DAGVTQSPTHLIKTRGQQVTLRCSPISGHKSVSWYQQVLGQGPQFIFQYYEKEERGRGNFPDRFSARQFPNYSSELNVNALLLGDSALYLCASRPGRTNTGELFFGEGSRLTVL.

This clonotype was seen only a few times. The V call is TRBV20-1, the J call TRBJ2-5; TRBD2 agrees at 9 bases. CDR3 length: 14 residues. The germline CDR1 and CDR2 sequences are DFQATT and SNEGSKA (reference sequence). Trimming removed 6 bases from V and 0 bases from J; junction bases left unmatched: 5. This chain's CDR3 is CSARAGGYQETQYF. As DNA, the CDR3 is TGCAGTGCGCGGGCGGGGGGGTACCAAGAGACCCAGTACTTC.

This clonotype was seen many times. The J gene is TRBJ1-1, the V gene TRBV7-9, with 9 positions matching TRBD1. CDR1 is SEHNR, CDR2 FQNEAQ, per germline (reference sequence). The V and J ends lost 6 bases and 6 bases, in that order; junction bases with no gene match: 11. This CDR3 spans 15 amino acids. CDR3 region: CASSYPTGGRAEAFF. CDR3 bases: TGTGCCAGCAGTTACCCTACAGGGGGCAGGGCTGAAGCTTTCTTT.

This clonotype was observed many times. The V call is TRBV28, the J call TRBJ2-7; 9 bases are shared with TRBD2. The CDR3 has 15 amino acids. Germline loops: CDR1 MDHEN, CDR2 SYDVKM. Trimming at V came to 5 bases and at J to 4 bases, leaving 9 bases not matched to a gene. This chain's CDR3 is CASSVDSGGRYEQYF. CDR3 sequence (DNA): TGTGCCAGCAGTGTGGATAGCGGGGGCCGGTACGAGCAGTACTTC.

This clonotype appeared many times. The V and J genes are TRBV19 and TRBJ2-2, with 9 bases identical to TRBD1. Germline lookup yields CDR1 LNHDA and CDR2 SQIVND (reference sequence). The V and J ends lost 8 bases and 9 bases, in that order; junction bases with no gene match: 13. The CDR3 spans 15 residues. The CDR3 DNA reads as TGTGCCAGTTCAACCGGGACAGGGCTTATCCGGGAGCTGTTTTTT. Protein sequence: CASSTGTGLIRELFF.

V gene TRBV4-3 combines with J gene TRBJ1-5; a possible D gene is TRBD1 (6 bases). CDR3 length equals 16 residues. V was shortened by 1 base and J by 3 bases, with 13 bases between the two germline ends. Per germline, CDR1 LGHNA and CDR2 YSLEER. CDR3 DNA: TGCGCCAGCAGCCAAGGGGGACACTATAACAATCAGCCCCAGCATTTT. It is translated as CASSQGGHYNNQPQHF.

The genes are TRBV5-1 and TRBJ1-1; D is possibly TRBD1 (5 bases). V gave up 6 bases and J gave up 1 base, with 13 bases separating them. This CDR3 spans 14 amino acids. The germline CDR1 and CDR2 sequences are SGHRS and YFSETQ. The CDR3 reads CASTRGTPNTEAFF. The DNA of the CDR3 is TGCGCCAGCACCCGCGGGACTCCGAACACTGAAGCTTTCTTT.

Regarding this clonotype: Given a much more abundant clone one base away, this may be a read error. This CDR3 fails to terminate in the conserved phenylalanine or tryptophan, so it likely reflects a read error. The V and J genes are TRBV27 and TRBJ2-7; the D gene is possibly TRBD2 (5 bases). The CDR3 covers 15 residues. V was cut by 3 bases and J by 4 bases, with 16 bases left in between. CDR1 and CDR2 from the germline V gene are MNHEY and SMNVEV (reference sequence). The CDR3: CASSFREGFGYEQYI. Written as DNA, the CDR3 is TGTGCCAGCAGTTTCCGGGAAGGGTTCGGGTACGAGCAGTACATC.

With respect to this clonotype: A read error may explain this, as a much larger clone is one base away. The chain couples TRBV12-3 or TRBV12-4 to TRBJ2-3; D is undetermined. The CDR3 loop spans 12 amino acids. The CDR3 protein is CASSFSLDMQYF. DNA of the CDR3: TGTGCCAGCAGTTTCTCCCTAGATATGCAGTATTTT.